The clone carrying this T cell receptor beta chain was seen once. Its antigen is unknown. Treatment given: oral pan-JAK inhibitor, 5-10 mg twice daily. The sample belongs to a study of CD8+ T cells in alopecia areata. Whole-study results and caveats: Scalp data also include sequences from resident alphabeta T cells of normal skin.

The CDR3 length is 14 residues. Germline-derived CDR1 and CDR2 are PRHDT and FYEKMQ (reference sequence). Deletions cut 5 bases from V and 2 bases from J, with 12 bases between. The sequencing template was cDNA reverse transcribed from extracted RNA. Clones were read by immunoSEQ multiplex PCR, and TCRdb kept only the in-frame ones, dropping some. The table lists about 190,000 clones, roughly 62% of them singletons. The TCR was taken from a human donor with alopecia areata. The sequenced sample was CD8+ T cells sorted from blood, obtained at week 24, from a patient treated with tofacitinib. The chain combines TRBV13 with TRBJ2-5, with D unclear. CDR3 nucleotides: TGTGCCAGCAGCACCAGTGGCAGACAAGAGACCCAGTACTTC. It yields the protein CASSTSGRQETQYF.